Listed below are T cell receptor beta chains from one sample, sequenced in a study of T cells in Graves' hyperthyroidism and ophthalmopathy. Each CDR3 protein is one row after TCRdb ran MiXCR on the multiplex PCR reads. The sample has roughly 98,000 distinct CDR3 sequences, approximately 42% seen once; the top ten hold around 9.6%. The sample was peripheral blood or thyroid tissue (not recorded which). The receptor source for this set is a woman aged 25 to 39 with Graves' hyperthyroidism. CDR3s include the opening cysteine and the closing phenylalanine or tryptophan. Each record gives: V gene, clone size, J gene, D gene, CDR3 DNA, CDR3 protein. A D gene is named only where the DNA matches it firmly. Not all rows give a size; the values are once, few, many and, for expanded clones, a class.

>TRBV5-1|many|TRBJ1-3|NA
TGCGCCAGCAGCCCCGGGGAGGTCGACCGAAACACCATATATTTT
CASSPGEVDRNTIYF
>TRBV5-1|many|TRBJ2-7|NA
TGCGCCAGCAGCTTGGCCCAGGGAGGCTCCGAGCAGTACTTC
CASSLAQGGSEQYF
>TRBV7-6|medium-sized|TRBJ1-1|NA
TGTGCCAGCAGCCTCGCAGGGGACACTGAAGCTTTCTTT
CASSLAGDTEAFF
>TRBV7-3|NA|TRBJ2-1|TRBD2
TGTGCCAGCAGCCCGTGGACGCTAGCGGGAGAGCACAATGAGCAGTTCTTC
CASSPWTLAGEHNEQFF
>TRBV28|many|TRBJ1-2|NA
TGTGCCAGCTCGTCCTACTGGTATGGCTACACCTTC
CASSSYWYGYTF
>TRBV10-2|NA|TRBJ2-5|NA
TGCGCCAGCAGTGAGCTTGAGAGGGAGACCCAGTACTTC
CASSELERETQYF
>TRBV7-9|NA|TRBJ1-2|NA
TGTGCCAGCAGCCTAATAAACGGAGGACAGATTGGTTTGGGTTTC
CASSLINGGQIGLGF
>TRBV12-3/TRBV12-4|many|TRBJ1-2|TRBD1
TGTGCCAGCAGTTTACCAGGGACAGGAAACGGCTACACCTTC
CASSLPGTGNGYTF
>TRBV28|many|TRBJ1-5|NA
TGTGCCAGCAGTTTAGTGGGAAGAGGCAATCAGCCCCAGCATTTT
CASSLVGRGNQPQHF
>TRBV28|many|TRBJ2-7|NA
TGTGCCAGCATCGATCAGGGAACCTACGAGCAGTACTTC
CASIDQGTYEQYF
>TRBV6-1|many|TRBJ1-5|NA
TGTGCCAGCCGTACGGGTTATAGGGATCAGCCCCAGCATTTT
CASRTGYRDQPQHF
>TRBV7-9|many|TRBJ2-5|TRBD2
TGTGCAGGCGGGGCGGCGGGAGCGGAGTGGGAGACCCAGTACTTC
CAGGAAGAEWETQYF
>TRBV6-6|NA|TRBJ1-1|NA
TGCGCCGGCAGTGAGATTGGGTCGGGAGCTTTCTTT
CAGSEIGSGAFF
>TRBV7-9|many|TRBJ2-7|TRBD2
TGTGCCAGCAGCTCTAGCGGGCAGAGCTCCTACGAGCAGTACTTC
CASSSSGQSSYEQYF
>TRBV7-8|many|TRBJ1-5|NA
TGTGCCAGCAGCTTAGAGGCCTCCCCAGGGTACGGCAATCAGCCCCAGCATTTT
CASSLEASPGYGNQPQHF
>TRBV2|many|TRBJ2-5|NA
TGTGCCAGCAGTTCGAGGGGCGGTTCGGAGACCCAGTACTTC
CASSSRGGSETQYF
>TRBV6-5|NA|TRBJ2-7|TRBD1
TGTGCCAGCAGTTCCGGGACAGGGGGCAGGGACGAGCAGTACTTC
CASSSGTGGRDEQYF
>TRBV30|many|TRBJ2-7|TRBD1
TGTGCCTGTCCGGGACAGGGAATCCACGAGCAGTACTTC
CACPGQGIHEQYF
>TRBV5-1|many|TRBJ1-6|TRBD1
TGCGCCAGCAGCAACGGGACAGGGCTCCGCTCCTATAATTCACCCCTCCACTTT
CASSNGTGLRSYNSPLHF
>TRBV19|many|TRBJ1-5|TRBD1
TGTGCCAGTAGTATCCCCCTTTCAGGGGGGAGCAATCAGCCCCAGCATTTT
CASSIPLSGGSNQPQHF
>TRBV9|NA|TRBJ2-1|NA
TGTGCCAGCAGCGCAGGGTCTAGCCTTGAGCAGTTCTTC
CASSAGSSLEQFF
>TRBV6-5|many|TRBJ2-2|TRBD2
TGTGCCAGCAGTTACGGTTTAGCGGGAGGCACCGGGGAGCTGTTTTTT
CASSYGLAGGTGELFF
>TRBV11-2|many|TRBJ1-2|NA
TGTGCCAGCATCGTCCGAGAGGGCAGCGACTATGGCTACACCTTC
CASIVREGSDYGYTF
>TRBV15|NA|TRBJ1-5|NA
TGTGCCACCAGCAGCTTAGGGGGAGGACCCCAGCATTTT
CATSSLGGGPQHF
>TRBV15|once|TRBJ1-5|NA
TGTGCCACCAGCAGCCACAGAGACAGCCAGCCCCAGCATTTT
CATSSHRDSQPQHF
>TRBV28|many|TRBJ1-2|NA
TGTGCCAGCAGTTTCCCGACAGACTACTATGGCTACACCTTC
CASSFPTDYYGYTF
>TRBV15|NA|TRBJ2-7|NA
TGTGCCACCAGCTTAGGGACCCGGGACGGCGAGCAGTACTTC
CATSLGTRDGEQYF
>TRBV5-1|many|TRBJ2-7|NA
TGCGCCAGCAGCTTCAAAGACGAGCAGTACTTC
CASSFKDEQYF
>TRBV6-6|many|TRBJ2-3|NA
TGTGCCAGCAGTCTGACCCAAGACGGCCCAGATACGCAGTATTTT
CASSLTQDGPDTQYF
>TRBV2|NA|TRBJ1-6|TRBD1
TGTGCCAGCAACACAGGGGGCTCGATTTATTCACCCCTCCACTTT
CASNTGGSIYSPLHF
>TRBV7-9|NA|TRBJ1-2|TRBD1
TGTGCCAGCAGCTCAACAGGGGCAAGCTATGGCTACACCTTC
CASSSTGASYGYTF
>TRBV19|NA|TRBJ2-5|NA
TGTGCCAGTAGTCCGACAGACTTCTATAGCAATCAGCCCCAGTACTTC
CASSPTDFYSNQPQYF
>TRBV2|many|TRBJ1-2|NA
TGTGCCAGCAGTGAAGTCTATACCTATGGCTACACCTTC
CASSEVYTYGYTF
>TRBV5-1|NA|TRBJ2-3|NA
TGCGCCAGCAGCTTGATCCCCCAAGGGCTTTCAGGAGATACGCAGTATTTT
CASSLIPQGLSGDTQYF
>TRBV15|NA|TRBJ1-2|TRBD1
TGTGCCACCAGCAGCATGGGGACAGTTGTTGGCTACACCTTC
CATSSMGTVVGYTF
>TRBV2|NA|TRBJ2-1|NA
TGTGCCAGCAGTTACAGGGCGTACAATGAGCAGTTCTTC
CASSYRAYNEQFF
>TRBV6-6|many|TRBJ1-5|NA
TGTGCCAGCAGTTACGCTAACAGCCCTTATAGCAATCAGCCCCAGCATTTT
CASSYANSPYSNQPQHF
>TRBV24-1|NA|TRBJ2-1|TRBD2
TGTGCCACCAGTGATTCGACTAGCGGGAGAACCAATGAGCAGTTCTTC
CATSDSTSGRTNEQFF
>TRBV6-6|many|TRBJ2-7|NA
TGTGCCAGCAGTTACTACCCTACAGGGAACGAGCAGTACTTC
CASSYYPTGNEQYF
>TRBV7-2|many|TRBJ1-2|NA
TGTGCCAGCAGCTTAACGGGGTCTGGCTACACCTTC
CASSLTGSGYTF
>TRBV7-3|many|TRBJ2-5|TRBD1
TGTGCCAGCAGCGTCTCCAGGGGGCCTACAGAGACCCAGTACTTC
CASSVSRGPTETQYF
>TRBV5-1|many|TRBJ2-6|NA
TGCGCCAGCAGCTACTTGTTCCCCTCTGGGGCCAACGTCCTGACTTTC
CASSYLFPSGANVLTF
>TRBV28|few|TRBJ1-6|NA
TGTGCCAGCAGTTGGGGGATTAATTCACCCCTCCACTTT
CASSWGINSPLHF
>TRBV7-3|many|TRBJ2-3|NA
TGTGCCAGCAGCTTAACACCACTTAACCATGTAACAGATACGCAGTATTTT
CASSLTPLNHVTDTQYF
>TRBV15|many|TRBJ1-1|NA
TGTGCCACCAGCAGCTACAGGGCCAAGGGTGAAGCTTTCTTT
CATSSYRAKGEAFF
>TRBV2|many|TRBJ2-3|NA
TGTGCCAGCAGTGTATCTGCATACACAGATACGCAGTATTTT
CASSVSAYTDTQYF
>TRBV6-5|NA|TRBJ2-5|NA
TGTGCCAGCAGTGAGTCGGCAGCCCAAGAGACCCGGTACTTC
CASSESAAQETRYF
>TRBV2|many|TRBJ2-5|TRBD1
TGTGCCAGCAGTCGACAGGGGTTATTCCAAGAGACCCAGTACTTC
CASSRQGLFQETQYF
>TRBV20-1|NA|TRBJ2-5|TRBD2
TGCAGTGCTAGAGATTGGACTAGCACCCAAGAGACCCAGTACTTC
CSARDWTSTQETQYF